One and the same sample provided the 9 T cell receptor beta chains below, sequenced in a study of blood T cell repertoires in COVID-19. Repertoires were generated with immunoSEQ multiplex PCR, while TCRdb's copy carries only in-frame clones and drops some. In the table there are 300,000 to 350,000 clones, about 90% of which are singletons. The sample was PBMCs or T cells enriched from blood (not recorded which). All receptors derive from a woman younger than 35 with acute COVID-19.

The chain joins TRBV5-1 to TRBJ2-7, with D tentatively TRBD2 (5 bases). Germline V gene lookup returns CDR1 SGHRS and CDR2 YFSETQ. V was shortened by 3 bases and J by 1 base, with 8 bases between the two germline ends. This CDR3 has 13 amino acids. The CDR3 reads CASSWTVSYEQYF. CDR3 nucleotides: TGCGCCAGCAGCTGGACTGTTTCCTACGAGCAGTACTTC.

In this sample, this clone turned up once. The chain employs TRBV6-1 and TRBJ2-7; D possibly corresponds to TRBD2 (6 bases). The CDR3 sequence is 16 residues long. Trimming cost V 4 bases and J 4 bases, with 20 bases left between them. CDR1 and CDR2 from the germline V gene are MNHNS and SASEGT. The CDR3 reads CASSVSPSRDSYEQYF. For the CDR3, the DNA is TGTGCCAGCAGTGTTTCACCCAGCCGGGACTCGTACGAGCAGTACTTC.

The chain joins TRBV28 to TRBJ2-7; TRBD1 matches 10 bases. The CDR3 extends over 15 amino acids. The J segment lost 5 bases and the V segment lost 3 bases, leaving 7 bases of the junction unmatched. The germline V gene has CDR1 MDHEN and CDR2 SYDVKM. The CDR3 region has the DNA TGTGCCAGCAGTTTCCGCGGGACAGGGGCCCACGAGCAGTACTTC. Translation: CASSFRGTGAHEQYF.

The CDR3 is CSVELRGNYEQYF. As DNA, the CDR3 is TGCAGCGTTGAGCTAAGGGGTAACTACGAGCAGTACTTC. The chain couples TRBV29-1 to TRBJ2-7; tentatively, D is TRBD1 (5 bases). Germline V gives CDR1 SQVTM, CDR2 ANQGSEA. The V end lost 3 bases, the J end lost 3 bases, and 12 bases lay between the germline ends. This CDR3 has 13 amino acids.

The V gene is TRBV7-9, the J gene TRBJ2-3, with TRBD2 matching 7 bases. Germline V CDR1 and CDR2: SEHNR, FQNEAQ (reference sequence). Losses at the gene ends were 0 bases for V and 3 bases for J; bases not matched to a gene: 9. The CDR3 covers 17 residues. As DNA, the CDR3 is TGTGCCAGCAGCTTAGCAGGGCTAGCGGTTGGAACAGATACGCAGTATTTT. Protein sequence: CASSLAGLAVGTDTQYF. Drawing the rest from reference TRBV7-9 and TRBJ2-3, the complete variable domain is DTGVSQNPRHKITKRGQNVTFRCDPISEHNRLYWYRQTLGQGPEFLTYFQNEAQLEKSRLLSDRFSAERPKGSFSTLEIQRTEQGDSAMYLCASSLAGLAVGTDTQYFGPGTRLTVL.

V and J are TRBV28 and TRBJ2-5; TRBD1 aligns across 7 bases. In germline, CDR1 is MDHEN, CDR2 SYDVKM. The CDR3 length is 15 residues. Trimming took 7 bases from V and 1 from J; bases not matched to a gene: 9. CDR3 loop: CASTSYRGIQETQYF. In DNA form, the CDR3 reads TGTGCCAGCACCTCTTACAGGGGTATCCAAGAGACCCAGTACTTC.

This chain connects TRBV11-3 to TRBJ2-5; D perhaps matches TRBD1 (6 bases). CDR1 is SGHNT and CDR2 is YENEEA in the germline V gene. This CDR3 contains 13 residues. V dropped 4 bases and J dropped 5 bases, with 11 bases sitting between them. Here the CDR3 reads CASSSGQHETQYF. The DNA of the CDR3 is TGTGCCAGCAGCTCCGGACAGCACGAGACCCAGTACTTC.

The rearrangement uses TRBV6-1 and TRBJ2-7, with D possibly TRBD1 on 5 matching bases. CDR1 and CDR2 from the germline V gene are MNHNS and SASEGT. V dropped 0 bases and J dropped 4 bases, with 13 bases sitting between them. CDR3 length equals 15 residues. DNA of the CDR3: TGTGCCAGCAGTGAAGCGGTCCAGGGCTGGTACGAGCAGTACTTC. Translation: CASSEAVQGWYEQYF.

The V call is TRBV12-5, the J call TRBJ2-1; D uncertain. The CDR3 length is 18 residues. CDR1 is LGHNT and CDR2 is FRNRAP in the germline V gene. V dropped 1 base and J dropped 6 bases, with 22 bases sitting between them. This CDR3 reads CASGLGASDTRSPNEQFF. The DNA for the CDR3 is TGTGCTAGTGGTTTGGGGGCCAGTGACACTCGGTCACCCAATGAGCAGTTCTTC.